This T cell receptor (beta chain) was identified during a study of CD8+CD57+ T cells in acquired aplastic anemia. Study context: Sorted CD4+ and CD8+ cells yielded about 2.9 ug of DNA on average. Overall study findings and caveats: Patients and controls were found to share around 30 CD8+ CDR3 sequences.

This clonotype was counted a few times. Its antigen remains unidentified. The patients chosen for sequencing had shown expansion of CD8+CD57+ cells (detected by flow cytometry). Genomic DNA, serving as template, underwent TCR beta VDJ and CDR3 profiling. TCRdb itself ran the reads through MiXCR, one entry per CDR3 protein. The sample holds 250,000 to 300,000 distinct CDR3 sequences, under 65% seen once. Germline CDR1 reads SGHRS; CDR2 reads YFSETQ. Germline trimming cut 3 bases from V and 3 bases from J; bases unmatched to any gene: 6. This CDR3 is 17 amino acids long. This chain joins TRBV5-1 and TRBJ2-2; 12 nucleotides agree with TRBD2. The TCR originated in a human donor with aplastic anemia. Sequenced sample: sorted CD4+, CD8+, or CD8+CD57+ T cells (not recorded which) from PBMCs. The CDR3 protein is CASSSLAGGVHTGELFF. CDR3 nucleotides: TGCGCCAGCAGCTCCCTAGCGGGAGGGGTTCACACCGGGGAGCTGTTTTTT.